Reported below is one TCR beta chain. Recruited during active infection, patients (from Seattle) were subsequently followed longitudinally. The sample belongs to a study of blood T cell repertoires in COVID-19. Study-level background: The samples span acute and convalescent COVID-19 from the United States, Italy and Spain. T cells, B-cell-depleted T cells, or PBMCs supplied cDNA or gDNA.

In germline, CDR1 is MNHNS, CDR2 SASEGT. CDR3 size: 16 residues. After removal of 4 bases from V and 2 bases from J, the junction contained 8 bases not matched to a gene. Study processing details: Amplifying reference gene primers gave estimates of nucleated cell counts. Method: immunoSEQ multiplex PCR; TCRdb's copy keeps in-frame clones and lacks some. V and J calls and clone size are those listed in that table; D and trimming were worked out from the DNA. This sample has a few hundred thousand clones, with 83% found just once. The source of this sequence is a woman aged 25-40 years with COVID-19, enrolled during active disease. The chain joins TRBV6-1 to TRBJ1-3; TRBD1 matches 7 bases. The specimen sequenced was peripheral blood. The CDR3: CASSALQGWTGNTIYF. As DNA, the CDR3 is TGTGCCAGCAGTGCACTACAGGGGTGGACTGGAAACACCATATATTTT.